The next 8 T cell receptor beta chains were all read from a single sample in a study of Tregs in tolerant kidney transplant recipients. Libraries were prepared by immunoSEQ multiplex PCR; TCRdb keeps only in-frame clonotypes and omits some of them. The sample includes around 78,000 clones, 85% to 95% of them seen just once. Here the sequenced sample was Tregs from blood, taken before the transplant. These receptors all come from a human donor who received a combined kidney and bone marrow transplant.

The V and J genes are TRBV28 and TRBJ1-2; D perhaps matches TRBD1 (6 bases). The CDR3 consists of 14 residues. Looked up from germline, CDR1 is MDHEN and CDR2 is SYDVKM. Trimming removed 2 bases at V and 3 bases at J, with 10 bases between. The CDR3 region has the DNA TGTGCCAGCAGTTTACCCAGACAGGACTATGGCTACACCTTC. Translation: CASSLPRQDYGYTF.

The chain recombines TRBV7-3 with TRBJ2-3; 7 nucleotides align to TRBD2. CDR1 SGHTA and CDR2 FQGTGA come from the germline V gene. This CDR3 has 14 amino acids. The ends lost 2 bases at V and 2 bases at J; junction bases unmatched: 1. CDR3 loop: CASSLGRATDTQYF. The CDR3 DNA follows: TGTGCCAGCAGCTTAGGGAGGGCCACAGATACGCAGTATTTT.

The chain employs TRBV7-2 and TRBJ1-5, with unresolved D. Trimming stripped 1 base from V and 0 bases from J, with 7 bases between. The CDR3 has 15 amino acids. The V gene's germline CDR1 is SGHTA and CDR2 FQGNSA. CDR3: CASSLVANSNQPQHF. The CDR3 coding sequence is TGTGCCAGCAGCTTAGTGGCGAATAGCAATCAGCCCCAGCATTTT.

The chain recombines TRBV7-3 with TRBJ2-2; D is uncertain. V was shortened by 8 bases and J by 4 bases, with 14 bases between the two germline ends. Germline CDR1 SGHTA, CDR2 FQGTGA. The CDR3 loop spans 14 amino acids. The CDR3, as DNA: TGTGCCAGCTCCCCGTCGAGCGCCACCGGGGAGCTGTTTTTT. Residues: CASSPSSATGELFF.

The chain uses TRBV7-8 and TRBJ2-1; TRBD1 agrees at 8 bases. This CDR3 comprises 14 residues. Germline V lookup: CDR1 SGHVS, CDR2 FQNEAQ. After removal of 1 base from V and 9 bases from J, the junction contained 5 bases not matched to a gene. Here the CDR3 reads CASSLGAGGGEQFF. The CDR3 coding sequence is TGTGCCAGCAGCTTAGGGGCAGGGGGCGGTGAGCAGTTCTTC.

This chain uses TRBV6-6 with TRBJ2-7; D not resolved. Between the trimmed V and J ends, which lost 7 bases and 6 bases, there was a span of 19 bases. The CDR3 consists of 14 residues. Germline V gives CDR1 MNHNY, CDR2 SVGAGI (reference sequence). The CDR3 DNA sequence: TGTGCCAGCACCCGTTCCCAACAAGGATTCGAGCAGTACTTC. As protein: CASTRSQQGFEQYF.

The rearrangement joins TRBV5-4 to TRBJ2-2; D is perhaps TRBD2 (5 bases). Germline values: CDR1 SGHNT, CDR2 YYREEE (reference sequence). The germline V and J ends were trimmed by 5 bases and 6 bases, with 14 bases remaining between them. The CDR3 extends over 14 amino acids. The DNA of the CDR3 is TGTGCCAGCAGGGTGGGAGCTAACGCCGGGGAGCTGTTTTTT. Amino acid sequence: CASRVGANAGELFF.

The V call is TRBV7-3, the J call TRBJ2-3, with 9 bases that match TRBD2. J lost 0 bases, V lost 2 bases, and 6 bases had no gene match. The germline gives CDR1 SGHTA, CDR2 FQGTGA. CDR3 length equals 17 residues. Here the CDR3 DNA reads TGTGCCAGCAGCTTAGTGGCGGGAGGGTATAGCACAGATACGCAGTATTTT. This translates into CASSLVAGGYSTDTQYF.